This TCR beta chain was retrieved from a study of blood T cell repertoires in COVID-19. For the study at large: Acute-phase and convalescent COVID-19 samples originated in the United States, Italy and Spain. PBMCs, B-cell-depleted T cells, or T cells provided the cDNA or gDNA that made up the material.

Those who participated ranged in age from roughly 18 to 100 years and resided in about two dozen US areas. Which cohort a participant joined came from the clinical history participants gave. This clone has just one count. The V end was cut by 4 bases, the J end by 4 bases, with 14 bases between. CDR1 and CDR2 from the germline V gene are MDHEN and SYDVKM. This CDR3 is built from 15 residues. Profiled with immunoSEQ multiplex PCR; TCRdb holds only in-frame clones, not every one. The data contain about 440,000 clones, 70% to 90% of them singletons. The chain combines TRBV28 with TRBJ2-1; weak D call: TRBD2 (6 bases). The specimen sequenced was PBMCs or T cells enriched from blood (not recorded which). The TCR originated in a woman between 18 and 29 years old with acute COVID-19. For the CDR3, the DNA is TGTGCCAGCAGTTCGGGGACTGACTATTACAATGAGCAGTTCTTC. Its protein product is CASSSGTDYYNEQFF.